One and the same sample provided the 29 T cell receptor beta chains below, sequenced in a study of cytomegalovirus exposure and HLA in healthy donors listed by TCRdb under 2017. Libraries were built with the immunoSEQ multiplex PCR assay. A mixture of 60 forward primers for TCR Vbeta segments and 13 reverse primers for TCR Jbeta segments was used in the multiplex PCR. Not all clones reach the TCRdb copy of this immuneACCESS table, which keeps in-frame sequences only. Checked studies attribute under half of the gap to unresolved V genes and leave the rest unexplained. This sample gives some 190,000 clones in total; about 69% of them show up just once. Of the sample, about 5% is held by the ten largest clones. The sample consisted of PBMCs. These receptors were taken from a man younger than 40 in good health and CMV-seropositive.

This chain joins TRBV11-2 and TRBJ2-5, with unresolved D. The length of the CDR3 is 12 residues. Per germline, CDR1 SGHAT and CDR2 FQNNGV. Trimming cost V 2 bases and J 5 bases, with 6 bases left between them. CDR3 DNA sequence: TGTGCCAGCAGCTTACTAGGCGAGACCCAGTACTTC. Translated, it gives CASSLLGETQYF.

This clone has more than one count but fewer than ten. This chain connects TRBV5-1 to TRBJ2-3, with no clear D. The length of the CDR3 is 15 residues. V was shortened by 6 bases and J by 2 bases, with 16 bases between the two germline ends. Looked up from germline, CDR1 is SGHRS and CDR2 is YFSETQ. CDR3 in DNA: TGCGCCAGCACCGCCAGGTACGGTGACACAGATACGCAGTATTTT. Its protein product is CASTARYGDTDTQYF.

The J gene is TRBJ2-1, the V gene TRBV5-4, with 11 positions matching TRBD2. Trimming removed 5 bases from V and 3 bases from J; junction bases left unmatched: 7. This CDR3 spans 16 amino acids. Germline V gene sequence: CDR1 SGHNT, CDR2 YYREEE (reference sequence). CDR3 region: CASSSGTSGIYNEQFF. The DNA of the CDR3 is TGTGCCAGCAGTTCAGGGACTAGCGGAATCTACAATGAGCAGTTCTTC. The whole variable domain, filled in from reference TRBV5-4 and TRBJ2-1, reads ETGVTQSPTHLIKTRGQQVTLRCSSQSGHNTVSWYQQALGQGPQFIFQYYREEENGRGNFPPRFSGLQFPNYSSELNVNALELDDSALYLCASSSGTSGIYNEQFFGPGTRLTVL.

The V and J genes are TRBV19 and TRBJ2-7; the match to TRBD2 covers 10 bases. Germline CDR1 is LNHDA and CDR2 is SQIVND (reference sequence). The CDR3 has 16 amino acids. With 7 bases clipped from V and 3 bases from J, the junction kept 12 bases outside the gene matches. Here the CDR3 DNA reads TGTGCCAGTACCAAACCGGGACTAGCGTGGCTCTACGAGCAGTACTTC. Translated: CASTKPGLAWLYEQYF.

In its sample, this clone was seen a few times. V gene TRBV19 combines with J gene TRBJ1-5; TRBD1 might be the D (5 bases). The CDR3 contains 15 residues. Germline V gene sequence: CDR1 LNHDA, CDR2 SQIVND (reference sequence). Between the trimmed V and J ends, which lost 2 bases and 6 bases, there was a span of 14 bases. CDR3 in DNA: TGTGCCAGTAGTATAACCGGGGCGGGGAGTCAGCCCCAGCATTTT. Translated: CASSITGAGSQPQHF.

This clone was observed once. The chain links TRBV9 to TRBJ2-3; D not resolved. Germline V lookup: CDR1 SGDLS, CDR2 YYNGEE. This CDR3 has 12 amino acids. The V end lost 4 bases, the J end lost 7 bases, and 10 bases lay between the germline ends. CDR3 bases: TGTGCCAGCAGCTCGCTCTCTAATACGCAGTATTTT. Protein sequence: CASSSLSNTQYF.

This chain joins TRBV4-1 and TRBJ1-1, with D perhaps TRBD1 (5 bases). Germline V gene lookup returns CDR1 MGHRA and CDR2 YSYEKL. V lost 0 bases to trimming and J lost 8 bases, with 19 bases between them. The CDR3 contains 16 residues. The CDR3 DNA reads as TGCGCCAGCAGCCAAGAACAGTGGGGAACGGGGGTAGAAGCTTTCTTT. Translated, it gives CASSQEQWGTGVEAFF.

The chain combines TRBV5-5 with TRBJ1-2; 7 nucleotides match TRBD1. J gave up 6 bases and V 0 bases, and 11 bases lay outside the gene matches. The CDR3 has 16 amino acids. Germline V lookup: CDR1 SGHKS, CDR2 YYEKEE (reference sequence). The CDR3 reads CASSLGDFDRADGYTF. The CDR3 nucleotides read TGTGCCAGCAGCTTGGGGGACTTCGACAGGGCGGATGGCTACACCTTC.

The chain employs TRBV23-1 and TRBJ1-2; D is possibly TRBD1 (6 bases). TRBV23-1 is flagged as an ORF with uncertain function. The V end lost 11 bases, the J end lost 4 bases, and 29 bases lay between the germline ends. CDR3 length: 17 residues. This CDR3 is CAPLSKAGVPNRYGYTF. CDR3 sequence (DNA): TGCGCCCCCCTTTCAAAGGCAGGGGTCCCAAACCGCTATGGCTACACCTTC.

This rearrangement joins TRBV28 to TRBJ2-1; TRBD1 matches 10 bases. V was clipped by 5 bases and J by 6 bases; unmatched bases: 7. CDR3 length: 15 residues. The germline V gene has CDR1 MDHEN and CDR2 SYDVKM. The chain's CDR3 is CASSTRQGAVNEQFF. The CDR3 nucleotides are TGTGCCAGCAGTACCCGACAGGGGGCGGTCAATGAGCAGTTCTTC.

This chain joins TRBV18 and TRBJ1-2; D is ambiguous. The CDR3 is 14 amino acids. Germline V gives CDR1 KGHSH, CDR2 LQKENI. Trimming took off 8 bases at V and 3 bases at J, with 16 bases between the two ends. Here the CDR3 reads CASNRDPGYYGYTF. As DNA, the CDR3 is TGTGCCAGCAACCGGGATCCGGGTTACTATGGCTACACCTTC.

Only a few counts were recorded for this clone. The V gene is TRBV11-2, the J gene TRBJ2-1, with TRBD2 matching 7 bases. V lost 1 base and J lost 9; bases outside the gene matches: 6. The CDR3 contains 14 residues. Germline CDR1 is SGHAT and CDR2 is FQNNGV. The CDR3 bases are TGTGCCAGCAGCTTAGCCCGACTAGCCGGTGAGCAGTTCTTC. This sequence encodes CASSLARLAGEQFF.

The chain combines TRBV7-9 with TRBJ1-2; 8 nucleotides match TRBD1. Germline lookup yields CDR1 SEHNR and CDR2 FQNEAQ (reference sequence). Trimming took 4 bases from V and 6 from J; bases not matched to a gene: 4. The CDR3 loop spans 13 amino acids. CDR3 sequence (DNA): TGTGCCAGCAGCTCTCAGGGGGCCCATGGCTACACCTTC. Translating it yields CASSSQGAHGYTF. The variable domain in full, completed from reference TRBV7-9 and TRBJ1-2, reads DTGVSQNPRHKITKRGQNVTFRCDPISEHNRLYWYRQTLGQGPEFLTYFQNEAQLEKSRLLSDRFSAERPKGSFSTLEIQRTEQGDSAMYLCASSSQGAHGYTFGSGTRLTVV.

The chain has TRBV6-6 and TRBJ2-1, with D tentatively TRBD1 (6 bases). The V end lost 5 bases, the J end lost 1 base, and 15 bases lay between the germline ends. CDR1 MNHNY and CDR2 SVGAGI come from the germline V gene (reference sequence). This CDR3 region has 16 residues. CDR3 protein: CASSKLAGTSYNEQFF. In DNA, the CDR3 is TGTGCCAGCAGTAAGCTTGCAGGGACATCCTACAATGAGCAGTTCTTC.

Comments on this clone: This sample also contains other DNA sequences that code for the same CDR3. The V call is TRBV6-5, the J call TRBJ2-7, with 11 nucleotides matching TRBD1. Germline V gene sequence: CDR1 MNHEY, CDR2 SVGAGI. V lost 5 bases to trimming and J lost 4 bases; unmatched junction nucleotides: 1. The CDR3 has 13 amino acids. CDR3 DNA sequence: TGTGCCAGCAGTCGGGACAGGGGGTACGAGCAGTACTTC. Translating it yields CASSRDRGYEQYF.

This clone was observed a few times. The V gene is TRBV4-2, the J gene TRBJ2-5; D is perhaps TRBD1 (5 bases). The end of the DNA is better explained by TRBJ2-7, so the J call may be wrong. Germline CDR1 reads LGHNA; CDR2 reads YNFKEQ. CDR3 size: 13 residues. As DNA, the CDR3 is TGTGCCAGCAGCCAAGCAGGGTCCTACGAGCAGTACTTC. Translating it yields CASSQAGSYEQYF.

This clone appeared a few times. The chain has TRBV29-1 and TRBJ1-1; D possibly corresponds to TRBD1 (5 bases). The germline CDR1 and CDR2 sequences are SQVTM and ANQGSEA. Trimming stripped 7 bases from V and 0 bases from J, with 12 bases between. The CDR3 has 13 residues. The CDR3: CSAVGLLNTEAFF. DNA for the CDR3: TGCAGCGCAGTGGGACTGCTGAACACTGAAGCTTTCTTT.

V gene TRBV18 combines with J gene TRBJ2-1; 12 bases match TRBD2. The CDR3 length is 16 residues. In germline, CDR1 is KGHSH, CDR2 LQKENI. The V gene end was trimmed by 4 bases and the J gene end by 5 bases; junction bases not matched to a gene: 6. The CDR3 nucleotides are TGTGCCAGCTCACTTTGGACTAGCGGGAAAAACAATGAGCAGTTCTTC. It is translated as CASSLWTSGKNNEQFF.

The chain links TRBV5-4 to TRBJ2-5; TRBD2 agrees at 10 bases. The J segment lost 4 bases and the V segment lost 0 bases, leaving 6 bases of the junction unmatched. Germline assignment: CDR1 SGHNT and CDR2 YYREEE (reference sequence). This CDR3 region has 16 residues. DNA of the CDR3: TGTGCCAGCAGCTTGGCCGGAGCGGGGGGGCGAGAGACCCAGTACTTC. Amino acids: CASSLAGAGGRETQYF. Full variable domain (outside the CDR3, taken from reference TRBV5-4 and TRBJ2-5): ETGVTQSPTHLIKTRGQQVTLRCSSQSGHNTVSWYQQALGQGPQFIFQYYREEENGRGNFPPRFSGLQFPNYSSELNVNALELDDSALYLCASSLAGAGGRETQYFGPGTRLLVL.

The rearrangement links TRBV5-6 to TRBJ2-5; 10 bases are shared with TRBD2. The germline V gene has CDR1 SGHDT and CDR2 YYEEEE. After removal of 0 bases from V and 6 bases from J, the junction contained 11 bases not matched to a gene. This CDR3 region has 17 residues. As DNA, the CDR3 is TGTGCCAGCAGCTTGGGGCTAGCGGGGGCCTTGGGGAAGACCCAGTACTTC. Its translation is CASSLGLAGALGKTQYF.

The chain uses TRBV27 and TRBJ2-5; TRBD2 might be the D (7 bases). Per the germline V gene, CDR1 is MNHEY and CDR2 is SMNVEV (reference sequence). The V end lost 5 bases, the J end lost 4 bases, and 20 bases lay between the germline ends. CDR3 length: 16 residues. Here the CDR3 reads CASSPRLGRGPETQYF. CDR3 bases: TGTGCCAGCAGTCCGAGACTAGGGCGGGGGCCAGAGACCCAGTACTTC.

The gene calls are TRBV6-1 and TRBJ2-7, with D maybe TRBD1 (6 bases). The CDR3 extends over 13 amino acids. Germline CDR1 reads MNHNS; CDR2 reads SASEGT. V was clipped by 3 bases and J by 3 bases, with 9 bases between them. The CDR3 region is CASSETGDYEQYF. DNA for the CDR3: TGTGCCAGCAGTGAGACAGGCGACTACGAGCAGTACTTC.

V is TRBV14 and J is TRBJ2-3; 10 bases line up with TRBD1. The CDR3 is 16 amino acids. Germline CDR1 is SGHDN and CDR2 is FVKESK. V shed 1 base and J 2 bases; nucleotides not matched to a gene: 3. For the CDR3, the DNA is TGTGCCAGCAGCCAAGGACAGGGGGCAGTCACAGATACGCAGTATTTT. Translation gives CASSQGQGAVTDTQYF.

The CDR3 here is CASSFQGSENTEAFF. CDR3 sequence (DNA): TGTGCCAGCAGCTTTCAGGGGTCGGAGAACACTGAAGCTTTCTTT. The V call is TRBV7-2, the J call TRBJ1-1, with D possibly TRBD1 on 6 matching bases. V lost 3 bases and J lost 1, with 12 bases in between. This CDR3 comprises 15 residues. Germline-derived CDR1 and CDR2 are SGHTA and FQGNSA.

In regard to this clone: Sequence at one end of the junction differs from germline and may be a read error. The chain recombines TRBV7-9 with TRBJ2-7; 13 positions agree with TRBD2. This CDR3 is built from 15 residues. CDR1 and CDR2 (germline): SEHNR, FQNEAQ (reference sequence). For the CDR3, the DNA is TGTTCCAGCAGCCGAGGGACTAGCGGGGCCTACGAGCAGTACTTC. This encodes CSSSRGTSGAYEQYF.

The CDR3 region has the DNA TGTGCCAGCAGTTACTCGAGACTAGCGGGATCCGAGCAGTACTTC. This translates into CASSYSRLAGSEQYF. V usage is TRBV6-5 and J usage is TRBJ2-7, with 11 bases matching TRBD2. The CDR3 extends over 15 amino acids. Germline lookup yields CDR1 MNHEY and CDR2 SVGAGI. Trimming took 0 bases from V and 6 from J; bases not matched to a gene: 4.

The J gene is TRBJ2-1, the V gene TRBV4-1; 9 bases line up with TRBD2. Germline CDR1 is MGHRA and CDR2 is YSYEKL. The CDR3 is 15 residues long. J lost 7 bases, V lost 1 base, and 5 bases had no gene match. The CDR3 region has the DNA TGCGCCAGCAGCCAAGTTAGCGGGAGAGGAAATGAGCAGTTCTTC. It codes for CASSQVSGRGNEQFF.

This clone turned up a few times. V is TRBV29-1 and J is TRBJ1-1, with 7 bases aligning to TRBD1. Per germline, CDR1 SQVTM and CDR2 ANQGSEA. V shed 3 bases and J 5 bases; nucleotides not matched to a gene: 12. The CDR3 is 15 residues long. The CDR3 region is CSVEYRDRWETEAFF. CDR3 nucleotide sequence: TGCAGCGTTGAGTACCGGGACAGATGGGAGACTGAAGCTTTCTTT.

V is TRBV7-2 and J is TRBJ2-3, with D possibly being TRBD1 (5 bases). Trimming stripped 5 bases from V and 2 bases from J, with 20 bases between. CDR1 and CDR2 from the germline V gene are SGHTA and FQGNSA. The CDR3 consists of 17 residues. CDR3 in amino acids: CASSPRGGPGTTDTQYF. CDR3 nucleotides: TGTGCCAGCAGCCCAAGGGGCGGTCCAGGAACCACAGATACGCAGTATTTT. Complete variable domain (other parts from reference TRBV7-2 and TRBJ2-3): GAGVSQSPSNKVTEKGKDVELRCDPISGHTALYWYRQSLGQGLEFLIYFQGNSAPDKSGLPSDRFSAERTGGSVSTLTIQRTQQEDSAVYLCASSPRGGPGTTDTQYFGPGTRLTVL.